This T cell receptor (beta chain) comes out of a study of identical twins. Overall study findings and caveats: A partial confounding effect on zero-insertion analyses could come from invariant MAIT and iNKT cells. Monozygotic twin pairs showed more out-of-frame TCR alpha sharing than models estimated. The analysis was cross-sectional rather than longitudinal within donors. The abundant beta clonotypes from cord blood had fewer insertions, and memory repertoires had none of this.

This CDR3 region has 14 residues. The V gene's germline CDR1 is MDHEN and CDR2 SYDVKM. V was clipped by 6 bases and J by 4 bases; unmatched bases: 7. A few counts support this clonotype. Its antigen is undetermined. MiXCR, run by TCRdb on the 5' RACE reads, gives a single entry per CDR3 protein. The table records 640,000 or so distinct CDR3 sequences, 5.5% to 7.5% of them present only once. The clonotype was recovered from a man between 18 and 29 years old in good health. The sequenced material came from naive T cells sorted from blood. The chain combines TRBV28 with TRBJ2-5; 8 bases are shared with TRBD1. CDR3 amino acids: CASSPTGVRETQYF. The CDR3 region has the DNA TGTGCCAGCAGCCCGACAGGGGTCCGAGAGACCCAGTACTTC.